This T cell receptor beta chain was documented in a study of cytomegalovirus exposure and HLA in healthy donors. Study results and limitations: In vitro experiments confirmed that a few CMV-associated chains were specific for CMV antigens. It was 150 or so TCR beta chains that were listed as cytomegalovirus-associated. The study dropped some indistinguishable V segments, TRBV6-2 and TRBV6-3 among them.

Concerning this clone itself: Its antigen is unidentified.

In nominal health when sampled, donors likely had unrecorded immune exposures nonetheless. The PCR used 60 Vbeta and 13 Jbeta primers. Generated by immunoSEQ multiplex PCR, the TCRdb table keeps only in-frame clones and is missing some. The repertoire holds almost 95,000 clones, about three fifths seen once, with 3% to 5% in the top ten. This CDR3 spans 15 amino acids. V was pared by 4 bases and J by 4 bases, with 15 bases between. The germline gives CDR1 SGDLS, CDR2 YYNGEE. This chain uses TRBV9 with TRBJ2-1; D gene unclear. The sequenced material came from PBMCs. This TCR came from a man in his thirties or forties in good health and CMV-seronegative. The CDR3 region has the DNA TGTGCCAGCAGCTCCTTTGACACGTTATACAATGAGCAGTTCTTC. Amino acid sequence: CASSSFDTLYNEQFF. Complete variable domain (other parts from reference TRBV9 and TRBJ2-1): DSGVTQTPKHLITATGQRVTLRCSPRSGDLSVYWYQQSLDQGLQFLIQYYNGEERAKGNILERFSAQQFPDLHSELNLSSLELGDSALYFCASSSFDTLYNEQFFGPGTRLTVL.